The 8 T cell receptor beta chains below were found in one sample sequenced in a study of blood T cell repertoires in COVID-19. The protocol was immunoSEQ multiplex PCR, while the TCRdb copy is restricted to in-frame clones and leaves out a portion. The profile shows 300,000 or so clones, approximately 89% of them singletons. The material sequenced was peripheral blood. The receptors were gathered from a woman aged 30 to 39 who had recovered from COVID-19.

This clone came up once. CDR3 region: CASSSQGARGTQYF. The CDR3, as DNA: TGTGCCAGCAGCTCACAGGGCGCAAGGGGCACCCAGTACTTC. The rearrangement joins TRBV6-2 or TRBV6-3 to TRBJ2-5; D may be TRBD1 (6 bases). Trimming removed 6 bases from V and 8 bases from J, with 19 bases in between. Germline CDR1 is MNHEY and CDR2 is SVGEGT. This CDR3 has 14 amino acids.

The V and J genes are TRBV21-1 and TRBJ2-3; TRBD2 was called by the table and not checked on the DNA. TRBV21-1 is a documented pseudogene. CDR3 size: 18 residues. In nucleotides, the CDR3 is TGTGCCAGCAGCCAACCCGGGTCTATCCACGACCGCACAGATACGCAGTATTTT. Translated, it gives CASSQPGSIHDRTDTQYF.

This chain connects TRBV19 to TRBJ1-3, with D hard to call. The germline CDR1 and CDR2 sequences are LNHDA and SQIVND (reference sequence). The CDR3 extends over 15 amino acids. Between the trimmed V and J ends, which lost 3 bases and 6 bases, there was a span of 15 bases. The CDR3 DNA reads TGTGCCAGTAGTATTACGGCACGGGAGGAAAACACCATATATTTT. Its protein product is CASSITAREENTIYF.

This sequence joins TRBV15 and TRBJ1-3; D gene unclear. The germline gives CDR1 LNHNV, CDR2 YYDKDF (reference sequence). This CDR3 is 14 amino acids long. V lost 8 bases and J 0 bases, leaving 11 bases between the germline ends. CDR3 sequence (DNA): TGTGCCACCCTACAGAGCAGCTCTGGAAACACCATATATTTT. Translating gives CATLQSSSGNTIYF.

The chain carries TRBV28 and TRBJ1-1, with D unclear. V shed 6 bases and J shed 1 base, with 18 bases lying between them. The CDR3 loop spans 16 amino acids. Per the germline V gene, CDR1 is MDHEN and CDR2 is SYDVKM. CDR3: CASSLFGSPGNTEAFF. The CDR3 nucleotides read TGTGCCAGCAGCCTATTCGGGTCGCCGGGGAACACTGAAGCTTTCTTT.

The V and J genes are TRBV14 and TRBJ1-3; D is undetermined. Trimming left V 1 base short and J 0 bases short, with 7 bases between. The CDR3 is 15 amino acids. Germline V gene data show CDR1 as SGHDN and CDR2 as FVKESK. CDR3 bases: TGTGCCAGCAGCCAAGCTTACAGCTCTGGAAACACCATATATTTT. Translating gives CASSQAYSSGNTIYF.

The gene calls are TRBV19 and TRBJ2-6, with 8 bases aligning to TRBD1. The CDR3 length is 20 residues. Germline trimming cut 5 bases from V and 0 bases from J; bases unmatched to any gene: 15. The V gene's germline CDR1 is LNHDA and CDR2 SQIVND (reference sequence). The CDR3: CASSLRDRPLATSGANVLTF. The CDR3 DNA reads TGTGCCAGTAGTCTCCGGGACAGGCCACTGGCTACCTCTGGGGCCAACGTCCTGACTTTC.

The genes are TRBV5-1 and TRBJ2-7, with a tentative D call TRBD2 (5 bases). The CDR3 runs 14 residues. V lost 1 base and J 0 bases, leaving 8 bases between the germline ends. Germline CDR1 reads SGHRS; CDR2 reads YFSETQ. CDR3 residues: CASSLWEYSYEQYF. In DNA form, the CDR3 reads TGCGCCAGCAGCTTGTGGGAGTACTCCTACGAGCAGTACTTC. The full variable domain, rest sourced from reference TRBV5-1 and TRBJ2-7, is KAGVTQTPRYLIKTRGQQVTLSCSPISGHRSVSWYQQTPGQGLQFLFEYFSETQRNKGNFPGRFSGRQFSNSRSEMNVSTLELGDSALYLCASSLWEYSYEQYFGPGTRLTVT.